Here is one T cell receptor (beta chain) with its context. This record belongs to a study of technical replicates of blood from a few donors. Only in-frame clones appear in the TCRdb table, and some are missing; sequencing was by immunoSEQ multiplex PCR. The sample yields around 60,000 clones, over 90% seen once. The V gene's germline CDR1 is SNHLY and CDR2 FYNNEI. V was cut by 7 bases and J by 0 bases, with 19 bases left in between. This CDR3 comprises 18 residues. The sequencing input was PBMCs. The receptor was derived from a human donor in good health. Some clones in this sample may be carry-over from other donors' samples. J is TRBJ1-6 and V is TRBV2; no reliable D call. In DNA form, the CDR3 reads TGTGCCAGCAATGGCGGCGGAATGTATAGCTCCTATAATTCACCCCTCCACTTT. Residues: CASNGGGMYSSYNSPLHF.